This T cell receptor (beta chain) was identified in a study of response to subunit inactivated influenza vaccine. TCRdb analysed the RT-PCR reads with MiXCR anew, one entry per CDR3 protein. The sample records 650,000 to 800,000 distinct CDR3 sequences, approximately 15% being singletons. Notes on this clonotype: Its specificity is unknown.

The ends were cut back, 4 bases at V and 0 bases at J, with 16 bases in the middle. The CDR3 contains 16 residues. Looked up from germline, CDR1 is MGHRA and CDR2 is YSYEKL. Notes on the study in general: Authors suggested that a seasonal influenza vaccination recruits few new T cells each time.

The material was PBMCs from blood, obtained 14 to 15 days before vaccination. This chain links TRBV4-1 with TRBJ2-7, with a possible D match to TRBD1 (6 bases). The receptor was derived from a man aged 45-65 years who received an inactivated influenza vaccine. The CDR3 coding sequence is TGCGCCAGCAGCCTCAATTTGGGGGCCAGCTCCTACGAGCAGTACTTC. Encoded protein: CASSLNLGASSYEQYF.